This is a list of T cell receptor beta chains from one sample in a study of TIL therapy for anti-PD-1-resistant metastatic lung cancer. Clones were read by immunoSEQ multiplex PCR, and TCRdb kept only the in-frame ones, dropping some. The table has tens of thousands of clones, around nine tenths seen once. The sequences come from blood, collected at baseline. These receptors all come from a person aged 25-85 years with non-small cell lung cancer. The CDR3 runs from the conserved cysteine through the conserved F or W. The D gene is left open where the match is weak. Not all rows give a size; the values are once, few, many and, for expanded clones, a class.

NA	TRBV3-1/TRBV3-2	NA	16	TRBJ2-3	CASSQGGFGWTDTQYF	TGTGCCAGCAGCCAAGGTGGGTTTGGATGGACAGATACGCAGTATTTT
once	TRBV9	TRBD1	15	TRBJ1-1	CASSSRWDSHTEAFF	TGTGCCAGCAGCTCGAGGTGGGACAGCCACACTGAAGCTTTCTTT
NA	TRBV19	NA	14	TRBJ1-6	CASSSQGSGSPLHF	TGTGCCAGTAGTTCGCAGGGGAGTGGTTCACCCCTCCACTTT
NA	TRBV19	NA	15	TRBJ1-4	CASSGGQTINEKLFF	TGTGCCAGTAGCGGCGGGCAGACGATTAATGAAAAACTGTTTTTT
NA	TRBV7-6	NA	14	TRBJ1-1	CASRLGGVNTEAFF	TGTGCCAGCAGACTAGGAGGGGTGAACACTGAAGCTTTCTTT
NA	TRBV7-2	TRBD2	17	TRBJ2-3	CASSPPTLAGGTDTQYF	TGTGCCAGCAGCCCACCAACTCTAGCGGGAGGCACAGATACGCAGTATTTT
once	TRBV30	TRBD1	13	TRBJ2-7	CAWTRTGTYEQYF	TGTGCCTGGACCCGGACAGGGACCTACGAGCAGTACTTC
NA	TRBV19	NA	13	TRBJ1-1	CASSIGQGPEAFF	TGTGCCAGTAGTATCGGCCAGGGGCCTGAAGCTTTCTTT
NA	TRBV28	NA	18	TRBJ1-5	CASRFPSGGPRMGQPQHF	TGTGCCAGCAGATTCCCCTCGGGGGGGCCCCGCATGGGTCAGCCCCAGCATTTT
NA	TRBV2	TRBD1	13	TRBJ2-7	CASSVQGVHEQYF	TGTGCCAGCAGTGTACAGGGGGTCCACGAGCAGTACTTC
NA	TRBV18	TRBD1	15	TRBJ2-1	CASSRLRDSYNEQFF	TGTGCCAGCTCACGCCTCCGGGACAGCTACAATGAGCAGTTCTTC
NA	TRBV4-1	TRBD2	15	TRBJ2-1	CASRDASGGAGEQFF	TGCGCCAGCAGAGACGCTAGCGGGGGGGCCGGTGAGCAGTTCTTC
NA	TRBV10-3	NA	15	TRBJ2-1	CAISERAHDYNEQFF	TGTGCCATCAGTGAACGTGCCCACGACTACAATGAGCAGTTCTTC
NA	TRBV3-1/TRBV3-2	TRBD1	14	TRBJ2-3	CASSRTGSTDTQYF	TGTGCCAGCAGCCGGACAGGTAGCACAGATACGCAGTATTTT
NA	TRBV19	NA	16	TRBJ1-5	CASSTPRAGVGQPQHF	TGTGCCAGTAGTACCCCCCGGGCAGGGGTGGGTCAGCCCCAGCATTTT
NA	TRBV5-1	NA	14	TRBJ2-3	CASSLEEITDTQYF	TGCGCCAGCAGCTTAGAGGAAATCACAGATACGCAGTATTTT
NA	TRBV28	TRBD2	12	TRBJ2-7	CASSSGIREQYF	TGTGCCAGCAGCAGCGGGATACGCGAGCAGTACTTC
NA	TRBV18	NA	16	TRBJ1-1	CASSPQRGGFGTEAFF	TGTGCCAGCTCACCTCAAAGAGGAGGGTTCGGCACTGAAGCTTTCTTT
once	TRBV7-8	NA	16	TRBJ2-7	CASSLDGAGINHEQYF	TGTGCCAGCAGCTTAGACGGGGCAGGGATTAATCACGAGCAGTACTTC
NA	TRBV6-1	TRBD1	16	TRBJ2-7	CASSEEGRTGVYEQYF	TGTGCCAGCAGTGAAGAAGGGAGGACAGGGGTCTACGAGCAGTACTTC
few	TRBV10-2	TRBD2	15	TRBJ2-2	CASRVSGGATGELFF	TGCGCCAGCAGGGTCAGCGGGGGGGCCACCGGGGAGCTGTTTTTT
NA	TRBV18	NA	13	TRBJ1-6	CASSPTVAEPLHF	TGTGCCAGCTCACCGACGGTGGCCGAGCCCCTCCACTTT
NA	TRBV19	TRBD1	18	TRBJ1-5	CASSTPPGQGSTGQPQHF	TGTGCCAGTAGTACCCCACCGGGACAGGGGTCGACAGGGCAGCCCCAGCATTTT
NA	TRBV28	NA	16	TRBJ2-2	CASREGGGANTGELFF	TGTGCCAGCAGGGAGGGAGGCGGGGCGAACACCGGGGAGCTGTTTTTT
NA	TRBV24-1	NA	14	TRBJ2-5	CATSDGLDQETQYF	TGTGCCACCAGTGATGGCTTGGACCAAGAGACCCAGTACTTC
NA	TRBV6-1	TRBD2	12	TRBJ2-7	CASSEAGGGQYF	TGTGCCAGCAGTGAAGCTGGGGGGGGGCAGTACTTC
NA	TRBV28	TRBD2	14	TRBJ2-3	CASRLAGVLDTQYF	TGTGCCAGCAGACTAGCGGGAGTCTTAGATACGCAGTATTTT
NA	TRBV5-6	TRBD2	14	TRBJ2-5	CASSFGLVGETQYF	TGTGCCAGCAGCTTCGGACTAGTAGGGGAGACCCAGTACTTC
NA	TRBV30	NA	11	TRBJ1-2	CAWNRLYGYTF	TGTGCCTGGAATCGCCTCTATGGCTACACCTTC
once	TRBV6-5	NA	12	TRBJ2-1	CASSLQGDEQFF	TGTGCCAGCAGTTTACAGGGTGACGAGCAGTTCTTC
NA	TRBV5-1	NA	15	TRBJ1-5	CASSLAGGWGQPQHF	TGCGCCAGCAGCTTGGCGGGGGGCTGGGGTCAGCCCCAGCATTTT
once	TRBV6-5	NA	14	TRBJ2-1	CASSPLARANEQFF	TGTGCCAGCAGTCCTCTAGCCAGGGCTAATGAGCAGTTCTTC
once	TRBV5-6	TRBD1	17	TRBJ1-1	CASRFDRGPLLNTEAFF	TGTGCCAGCAGGTTTGACAGGGGCCCCTTGCTGAACACTGAAGCTTTCTTT
once	TRBV28	NA	15	TRBJ2-1	CASSLGSGNNNEQFF	TGTGCCAGCAGCCTCGGGAGCGGAAATAACAATGAGCAGTTCTTC
NA	TRBV6-2/TRBV6-3	NA	16	TRBJ2-7	CASSYSRQRGYHEQYF	TGTGCCAGCAGTTACTCCAGGCAGAGGGGGTACCACGAGCAGTACTTC
once	TRBV19	TRBD1	14	TRBJ1-1	CASSIKQGGTEAFF	TGTGCCAGTAGTATAAAGCAGGGGGGAACTGAAGCTTTCTTT
NA	TRBV2	NA	14	TRBJ1-2	CASSPRTSSGGYTF	TGTGCCAGCAGTCCCCGGACGTCCTCGGGGGGCTACACCTTC
NA	TRBV29-1	NA	11	TRBJ2-4	CSVLSPNIQYF	TGCAGCGTATTATCCCCGAACATTCAGTACTTC
NA	TRBV9	TRBD1	16	TRBJ2-1	CASSVVGQGAFNEQFF	TGTGCCAGCAGCGTAGTGGGGCAGGGGGCTTTCAATGAGCAGTTCTTC
NA	TRBV7-2	TRBD2	14	TRBJ2-1	CASSFGLATNEQFF	TGTGCCAGCAGCTTCGGACTAGCCACGAATGAGCAGTTCTTC
NA	TRBV5-6	NA	16	TRBJ2-1	CASSPLGTSSYNEQFF	TGTGCCAGCAGCCCTCTGGGGACGAGCTCCTACAATGAGCAGTTCTTC
NA	TRBV19	NA	17	TRBJ1-5	CASTPTGSFLSNQPQHF	TGTGCCAGTACCCCAACTGGGAGTTTTCTTAGCAATCAGCCCCAGCATTTT
NA	TRBV7-7	TRBD2	16	TRBJ2-2	CASSWTSGVNTGELFF	TGTGCCAGCAGCTGGACTAGCGGGGTCAACACCGGGGAGCTGTTTTTT
once	TRBV18	NA	15	TRBJ2-4	CASSQTVLAKNIQYF	TGTGCCAGCTCACAGACAGTCCTAGCCAAAAACATTCAGTACTTC
NA	TRBV3-1/TRBV3-2	TRBD1	15	TRBJ2-4	CASSLWDRSKNIQYF	TGTGCCAGCAGCCTATGGGACAGATCCAAAAACATTCAGTACTTC
NA	TRBV21-1	NA	15	TRBJ1-3	CASSKGHICLNTIYF	TGTGCCAGCAGCAAAGGGCATATTTGTCTAAACACCATATATTTT
NA	TRBV6-2/TRBV6-3	TRBD2	16	TRBJ2-3	CASSSPVAGEADTQYF	TGTGCCAGCAGTTCCCCGGTAGCGGGAGAGGCAGATACGCAGTATTTT
NA	TRBV12-3/TRBV12-4	TRBD1	12	TRBJ2-5	CASSKTGETQYF	TGTGCCAGCAGCAAGACAGGGGAGACCCAGTACTTC